A selection of T cell receptor beta chains follows, all from one sample in a study of preoperative IRX-2 immunotherapy in early breast cancer. Sequenced by immunoSEQ multiplex PCR; TCRdb stores in-frame clones only, minus some. The repertoire holds about 23,000 clones, with 80% to 90% as singletons. The material sequenced was tumor tissue, taken after IRX-2 immunotherapy. These receptor sequences come from a human donor with breast cancer. CDR3s include the opening cysteine and the closing phenylalanine or tryptophan. D genes are given only for firm matches. Size is stated for part of the rows, as once, few or many counts, or as a class when the clone is expanded.

D gene: .
J gene: TRBJ1-2
V gene: TRBV7-9
clone size: .
CDR3 DNA: TGTGCCAGCAGCTCCCCGGACTCACAGGAAAGTAAGGATGGCTACACCTTC
CDR3 protein: CASSSPDSQESKDGYTF

D gene: .
J gene: TRBJ2-3
V gene: TRBV6-5
clone size: .
CDR3 DNA: TGTGCCAGCAGTCCGTTATCCCAAGGATTAGATACGCAGTATTTT
CDR3 protein: CASSPLSQGLDTQYF

D gene: .
J gene: TRBJ2-3
V gene: TRBV18
clone size: .
CDR3 DNA: TGTGCCAGCTCACCACCGAGGGGACTCACAGATACGCAGTATTTT
CDR3 protein: CASSPPRGLTDTQYF

D gene: .
J gene: TRBJ2-7
V gene: TRBV6-1
clone size: .
CDR3 DNA: TGTGCCAGCATTCTCGGTGGCAGCTCCTACGAGCAGTACTTC
CDR3 protein: CASILGGSSYEQYF

D gene: .
J gene: TRBJ2-6
V gene: TRBV5-1
clone size: .
CDR3 DNA: TGCGCCAGCAGCTTGGCGACAAGAAAGACAGGCCCTCTACATCCCTCTGGGGCCAACGTCCTGACTTTC
CDR3 protein: CASSLATRKTGPLHPSGANVLTF

D gene: .
J gene: TRBJ1-2
V gene: TRBV11-2
clone size: .
CDR3 DNA: TGTGCCAGCAGCTTAGAGTCTGGCGGCTACACCTTC
CDR3 protein: CASSLESGGYTF

D gene: TRBD2
J gene: TRBJ2-3
V gene: TRBV5-4
clone size: .
CDR3 DNA: TGTGCCAGCAGCCCAAGCCAGAGCGGGAGAAACACAGATACGCAGTATTTT
CDR3 protein: CASSPSQSGRNTDTQYF

D gene: TRBD1
J gene: TRBJ2-7
V gene: TRBV18
clone size: .
CDR3 DNA: TGTGCCAGCTCTCCGGGACAGGGAGAGGCAGAGCAGTACTTC
CDR3 protein: CASSPGQGEAEQYF

D gene: .
J gene: TRBJ1-2
V gene: TRBV28
clone size: .
CDR3 DNA: TGTGCCAGCAGTCCTAACTATGGCTACACCTTC
CDR3 protein: CASSPNYGYTF

D gene: TRBD1
J gene: TRBJ1-2
V gene: TRBV18
clone size: .
CDR3 DNA: TGTGCCAGCTCACCAGGGACAGAATATGGCTACACCTTC
CDR3 protein: CASSPGTEYGYTF

D gene: .
J gene: TRBJ2-3
V gene: TRBV4-2
clone size: .
CDR3 DNA: TGTGCCAGCAGCCAAGGGTTCGGAAACAATTTTGATACGCAGTATTTT
CDR3 protein: CASSQGFGNNFDTQYF

D gene: .
J gene: TRBJ1-1
V gene: TRBV10-2
clone size: .
CDR3 DNA: TGCGCCAGCAGGGGCTGGGGAGGTACTGAAGCTTTCTTT
CDR3 protein: CASRGWGGTEAFF

D gene: .
J gene: TRBJ2-5
V gene: TRBV7-9
clone size: once
CDR3 DNA: TGTGCCAGCAGCTTAGCGGGCCCCCAAGAGACCCAGTACTTC
CDR3 protein: CASSLAGPQETQYF

D gene: .
J gene: TRBJ2-3
V gene: TRBV18
clone size: .
CDR3 DNA: TGTGCCAGCTCACCACCCCTTGATACGCAGTATTTT
CDR3 protein: CASSPPLDTQYF

D gene: .
J gene: TRBJ1-2
V gene: TRBV5-6
clone size: .
CDR3 DNA: TGTGCCAGCAGCAGGGTCGGCGATGGCTACACCTTC
CDR3 protein: CASSRVGDGYTF

D gene: .
J gene: TRBJ2-2
V gene: TRBV10-2
clone size: .
CDR3 DNA: TGCGCCAGCAGTGCACTCGTCAACACCGGGGAGCTGTTTTTT
CDR3 protein: CASSALVNTGELFF

D gene: .
J gene: TRBJ1-4
V gene: TRBV5-6
clone size: .
CDR3 DNA: TGTGCCAGCAGTCTCGTCCACTCAAATGAAAAACTGTTTTTT
CDR3 protein: CASSLVHSNEKLFF

D gene: .
J gene: TRBJ2-7
V gene: TRBV5-1
clone size: once
CDR3 DNA: TGCGCCAGCAGCCTACTGGGACATACATACGAGCAGTACTTC
CDR3 protein: CASSLLGHTYEQYF

D gene: .
J gene: TRBJ2-7
V gene: TRBV6-1
clone size: few
CDR3 DNA: TGTGCCAGCACTCACAGGGAGATAAACGAGCAGTACTTC
CDR3 protein: CASTHREINEQYF

D gene: .
J gene: TRBJ1-2
V gene: TRBV19
clone size: .
CDR3 DNA: TGTGCCAGTAGTATTGGTCAGCAAAACTATGGCTACACCTTC
CDR3 protein: CASSIGQQNYGYTF

D gene: .
J gene: TRBJ1-3
V gene: TRBV7-2
clone size: few
CDR3 DNA: TGTGCCAGCAGCCCATACAGGGCTGGAAACACCATATATTTT
CDR3 protein: CASSPYRAGNTIYF

D gene: .
J gene: TRBJ2-3
V gene: TRBV5-4
clone size: .
CDR3 DNA: TGTGCCAGCAGCTTGGAGGGGCCAAGGGGGACAGATACGCAGTATTTT
CDR3 protein: CASSLEGPRGTDTQYF

D gene: TRBD1
J gene: TRBJ2-5
V gene: TRBV30
clone size: .
CDR3 DNA: TGTGCCTGGAGTGTAACAGGGGGTGAGACCCAGTACTTC
CDR3 protein: CAWSVTGGETQYF

D gene: .
J gene: TRBJ1-6
V gene: TRBV19
clone size: .
CDR3 DNA: TGTGCCAGTAGGGACCAACCCGGTACCCTAAATTCACCCCTCCACTTT
CDR3 protein: CASRDQPGTLNSPLHF

D gene: .
J gene: TRBJ2-3
V gene: TRBV5-4
clone size: .
CDR3 DNA: TGTGCCAGCAGCAGGAGCACAGATACGCAGTATTTT
CDR3 protein: CASSRSTDTQYF

D gene: .
J gene: TRBJ2-5
V gene: TRBV7-2
clone size: .
CDR3 DNA: TGTGCCAGCAGCTTTCAAGTTCAAGAGACCCAGTACTTC
CDR3 protein: CASSFQVQETQYF

D gene: TRBD2
J gene: TRBJ2-5
V gene: TRBV5-1
clone size: .
CDR3 DNA: TGCGCCAGCAGCAGGACTAGCGGGAGAGGGGGGTACCAAGAGACCCAGTACTTC
CDR3 protein: CASSRTSGRGGYQETQYF

D gene: .
J gene: TRBJ1-6
V gene: TRBV10-1
clone size: .
CDR3 DNA: TGCGCCAGCAGTGAGTCGGGCAGGCCCCTCCACTTT
CDR3 protein: CASSESGRPLHF

D gene: TRBD1
J gene: TRBJ1-3
V gene: TRBV6-6
clone size: once
CDR3 DNA: TGTGCCAGCAGGATCGGACAGGGTTCTGGAAACACCATATATTTT
CDR3 protein: CASRIGQGSGNTIYF

D gene: .
J gene: TRBJ2-7
V gene: TRBV21-1
clone size: .
CDR3 DNA: TGTGCCAGCAGCAAAGAGCGAGCGGGAGGGCGCTGCTGGGACCACGAGCAGTACTTC
CDR3 protein: CASSKERAGGRCWDHEQYF

D gene: .
J gene: TRBJ1-5
V gene: TRBV7-9
clone size: .
CDR3 DNA: TGTGCCAGCAGCGACGCAGGGGCCAGCAATCAGCCCCAGCATTTT
CDR3 protein: CASSDAGASNQPQHF

D gene: .
J gene: TRBJ2-4
V gene: TRBV5-1
clone size: few
CDR3 DNA: TGCGCCAGCAGCTTGGCCCAGGGGGGCCTAGCCAAAAACATTCAGTACTTC
CDR3 protein: CASSLAQGGLAKNIQYF

D gene: .
J gene: TRBJ1-1
V gene: TRBV18
clone size: .
CDR3 DNA: TGTGCCAGCCGCTCTGGGCAGACCCTCGAAGCTTTCTTT
CDR3 protein: CASRSGQTLEAFF

D gene: .
J gene: TRBJ1-1
V gene: TRBV5-4
clone size: .
CDR3 DNA: TGTGCCACCAGCAGGGGAGGACTGAACACTGAAGCTTTCTTT
CDR3 protein: CATSRGGLNTEAFF

D gene: TRBD2
J gene: TRBJ2-2
V gene: TRBV5-4
clone size: few
CDR3 DNA: TGTGCCAGCAGCTCTGCGGGGGGGGGTGTCGGCACCGGGGAGCTGTTTTTT
CDR3 protein: CASSSAGGGVGTGELFF